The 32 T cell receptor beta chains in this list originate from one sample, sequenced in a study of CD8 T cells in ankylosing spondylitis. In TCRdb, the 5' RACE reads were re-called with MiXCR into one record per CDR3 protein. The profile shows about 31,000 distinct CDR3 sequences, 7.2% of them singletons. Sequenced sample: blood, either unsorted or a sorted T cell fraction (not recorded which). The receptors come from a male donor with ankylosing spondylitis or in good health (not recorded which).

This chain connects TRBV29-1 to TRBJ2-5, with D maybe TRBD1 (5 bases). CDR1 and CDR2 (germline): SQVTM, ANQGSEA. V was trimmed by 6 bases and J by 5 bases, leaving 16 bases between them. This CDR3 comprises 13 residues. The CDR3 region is CSVDSLGMETQYF. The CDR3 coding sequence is TGCAGCGTCGACAGCCTGGGGATGGAGACCCAGTACTTC.

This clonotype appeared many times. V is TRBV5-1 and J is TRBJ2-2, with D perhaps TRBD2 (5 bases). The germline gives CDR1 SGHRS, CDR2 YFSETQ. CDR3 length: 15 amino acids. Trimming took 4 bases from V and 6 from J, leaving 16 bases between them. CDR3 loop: CASSRDTSVPGELFF. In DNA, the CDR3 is TGCGCCAGCAGCCGAGATACTAGTGTTCCCGGGGAGCTGTTTTTT.

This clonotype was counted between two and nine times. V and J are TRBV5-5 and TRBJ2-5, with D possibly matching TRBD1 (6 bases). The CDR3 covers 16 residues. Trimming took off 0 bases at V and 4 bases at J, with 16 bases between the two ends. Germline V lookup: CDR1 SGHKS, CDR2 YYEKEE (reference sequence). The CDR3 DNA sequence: TGTGCCAGCAGCTTGGGGACAGCTTTGGAAATAGAGACCCAGTACTTC. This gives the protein CASSLGTALEIETQYF.

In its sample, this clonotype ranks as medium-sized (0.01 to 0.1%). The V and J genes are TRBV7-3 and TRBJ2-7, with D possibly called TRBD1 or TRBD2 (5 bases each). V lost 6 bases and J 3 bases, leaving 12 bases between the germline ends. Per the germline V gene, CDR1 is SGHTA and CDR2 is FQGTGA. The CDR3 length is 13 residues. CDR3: CASSRDGNYEQYF. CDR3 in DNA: TGTGCCAGCAGTCGGGACGGCAACTACGAGCAGTACTTC.

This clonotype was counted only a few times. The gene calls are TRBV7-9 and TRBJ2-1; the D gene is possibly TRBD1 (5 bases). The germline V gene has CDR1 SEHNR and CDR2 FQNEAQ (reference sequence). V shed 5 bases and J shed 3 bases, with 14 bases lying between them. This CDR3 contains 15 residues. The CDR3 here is CASSPAWGSYNEQFF. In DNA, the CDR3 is TGTGCCAGCAGCCCTGCTTGGGGCAGCTACAATGAGCAGTTCTTC.

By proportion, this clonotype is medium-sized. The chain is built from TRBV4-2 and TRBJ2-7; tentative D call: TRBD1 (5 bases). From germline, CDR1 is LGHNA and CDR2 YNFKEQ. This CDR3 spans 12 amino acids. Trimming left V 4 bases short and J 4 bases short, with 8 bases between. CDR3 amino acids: CASSLDSYEQYF. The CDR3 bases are TGTGCCAGCAGCCTTGACAGTTACGAGCAGTACTTC.

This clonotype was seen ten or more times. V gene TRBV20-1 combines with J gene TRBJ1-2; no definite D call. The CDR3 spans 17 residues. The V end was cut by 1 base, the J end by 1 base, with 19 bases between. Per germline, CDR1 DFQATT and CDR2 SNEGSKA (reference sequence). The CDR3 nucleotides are TGCAGTGCTAGAGTCCCTCAGCGAGGGCGAGATAACTATGGCTACACCTTC. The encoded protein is CSARVPQRGRDNYGYTF.

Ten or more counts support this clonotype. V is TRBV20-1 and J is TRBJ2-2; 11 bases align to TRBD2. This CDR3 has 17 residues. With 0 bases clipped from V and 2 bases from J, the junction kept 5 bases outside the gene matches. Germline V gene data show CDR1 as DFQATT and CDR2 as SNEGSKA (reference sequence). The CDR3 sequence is CSARDWLAGGNTGELFF. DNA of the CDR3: TGCAGTGCTAGAGATTGGCTAGCGGGAGGAAACACCGGGGAGCTGTTTTTT.

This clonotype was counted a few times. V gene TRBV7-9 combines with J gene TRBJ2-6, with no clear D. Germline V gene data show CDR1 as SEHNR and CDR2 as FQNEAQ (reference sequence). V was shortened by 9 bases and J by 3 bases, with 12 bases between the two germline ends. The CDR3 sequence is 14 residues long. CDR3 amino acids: CARGPGVGANVLTF. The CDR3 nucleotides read TGTGCCAGGGGCCCTGGGGTTGGGGCCAACGTCCTGACTTTC.

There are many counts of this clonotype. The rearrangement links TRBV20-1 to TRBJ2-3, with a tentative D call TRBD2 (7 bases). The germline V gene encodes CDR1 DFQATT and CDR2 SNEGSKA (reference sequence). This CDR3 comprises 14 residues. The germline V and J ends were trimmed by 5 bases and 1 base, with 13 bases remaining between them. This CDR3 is CSAEGEGGTDTQYF. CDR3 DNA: TGCAGTGCTGAGGGGGAGGGGGGCACAGATACGCAGTATTTT.

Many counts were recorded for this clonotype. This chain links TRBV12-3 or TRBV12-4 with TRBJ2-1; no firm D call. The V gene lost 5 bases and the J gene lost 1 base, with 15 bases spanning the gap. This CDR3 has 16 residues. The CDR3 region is CASSPDRLSSYNEQFF. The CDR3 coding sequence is TGTGCCAGCAGTCCCGACCGCCTCTCGTCCTACAATGAGCAGTTCTTC.

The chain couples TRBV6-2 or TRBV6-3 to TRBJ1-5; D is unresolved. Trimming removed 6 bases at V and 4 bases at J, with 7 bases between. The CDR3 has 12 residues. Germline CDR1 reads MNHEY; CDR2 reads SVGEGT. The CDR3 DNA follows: TGTGCCAGCAGCCCTCAAAATCAGCCCCAGCATTTT. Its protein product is CASSPQNQPQHF.

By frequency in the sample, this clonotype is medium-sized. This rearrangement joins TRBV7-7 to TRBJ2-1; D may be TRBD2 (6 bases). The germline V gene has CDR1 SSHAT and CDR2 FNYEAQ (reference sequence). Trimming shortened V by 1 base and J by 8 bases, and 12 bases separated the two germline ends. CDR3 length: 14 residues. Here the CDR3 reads CASSLGRGLYEQFF. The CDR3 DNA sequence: TGTGCCAGCAGCTTAGGGAGGGGTTTGTATGAGCAGTTCTTC.

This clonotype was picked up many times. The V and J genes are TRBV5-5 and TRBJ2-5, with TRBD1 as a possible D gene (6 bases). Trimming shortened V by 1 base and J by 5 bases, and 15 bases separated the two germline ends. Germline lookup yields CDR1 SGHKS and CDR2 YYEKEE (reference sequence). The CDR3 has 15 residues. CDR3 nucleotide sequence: TGTGCCAGCAGCTTGTTTGAGGGGGAGAGGGAGACCCAGTACTTC. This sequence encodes CASSLFEGERETQYF.

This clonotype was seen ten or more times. The chain's CDR3 is CSARAGTGIYEQYF. Here the CDR3 DNA reads TGCAGTGCTAGAGCCGGGACAGGGATTTACGAGCAGTACTTC. This chain joins TRBV20-1 and TRBJ2-7; TRBD1 matches at 9 bases. The germline gives CDR1 DFQATT, CDR2 SNEGSKA (reference sequence). Losses at the gene ends were 1 base for V and 4 bases for J; bases not matched to a gene: 5. This CDR3 is built from 14 residues.

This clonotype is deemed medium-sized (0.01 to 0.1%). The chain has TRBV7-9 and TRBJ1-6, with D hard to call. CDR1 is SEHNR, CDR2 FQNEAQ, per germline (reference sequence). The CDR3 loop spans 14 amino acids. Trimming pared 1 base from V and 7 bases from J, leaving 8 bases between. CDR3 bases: TGTGCCAGCAGCTTAGAGCAGACCAATTCACCCCTCCACTTT. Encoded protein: CASSLEQTNSPLHF.

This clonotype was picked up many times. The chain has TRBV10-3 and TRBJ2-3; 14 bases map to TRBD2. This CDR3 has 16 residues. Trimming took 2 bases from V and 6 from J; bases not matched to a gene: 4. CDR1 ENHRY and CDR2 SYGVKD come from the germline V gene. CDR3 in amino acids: CAISERLAGGSDTQYF. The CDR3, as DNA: TGTGCCATCAGTGAGCGACTAGCGGGAGGGTCGGATACGCAGTATTTT.

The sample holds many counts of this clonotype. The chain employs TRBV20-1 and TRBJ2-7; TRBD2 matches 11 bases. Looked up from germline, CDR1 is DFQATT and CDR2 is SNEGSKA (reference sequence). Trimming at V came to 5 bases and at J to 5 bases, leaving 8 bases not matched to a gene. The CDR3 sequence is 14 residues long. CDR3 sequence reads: CSARRGTSGDEQYF. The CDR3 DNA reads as TGCAGTGCTCGCAGGGGGACTAGCGGAGACGAGCAGTACTTC.

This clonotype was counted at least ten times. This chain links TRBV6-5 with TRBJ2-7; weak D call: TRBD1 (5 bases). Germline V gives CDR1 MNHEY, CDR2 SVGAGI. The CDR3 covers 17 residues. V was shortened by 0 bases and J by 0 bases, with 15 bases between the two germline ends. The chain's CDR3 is CASSYSKRGFYSYEQYF. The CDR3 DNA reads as TGTGCCAGCAGTTACTCGAAAAGGGGTTTCTACTCCTACGAGCAGTACTTC.

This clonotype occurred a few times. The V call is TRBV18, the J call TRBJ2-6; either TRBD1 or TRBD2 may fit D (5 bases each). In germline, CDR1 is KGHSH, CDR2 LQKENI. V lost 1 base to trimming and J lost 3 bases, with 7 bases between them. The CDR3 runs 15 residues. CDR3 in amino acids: CASSPQRGGANVLTF. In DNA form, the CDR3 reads TGTGCCAGCTCACCACAGAGGGGTGGGGCCAACGTCCTGACTTTC.

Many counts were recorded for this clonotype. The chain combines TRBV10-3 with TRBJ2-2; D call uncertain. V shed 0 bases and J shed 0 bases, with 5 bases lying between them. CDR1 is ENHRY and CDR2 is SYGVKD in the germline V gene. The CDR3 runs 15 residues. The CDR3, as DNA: TGTGCCATCAGTGAGTCGACGCCGAACACCGGGGAGCTGTTTTTT. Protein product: CAISESTPNTGELFF.

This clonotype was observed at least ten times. CDR3 in DNA: TGCAGTGCTAACCCCCCCAGCGGGAAGTCTTGGGAGCAGTTCTTC. Translating it yields CSANPPSGKSWEQFF. The J gene is TRBJ2-1, the V gene TRBV20-1; 7 nucleotides agree with TRBD2. CDR1 and CDR2 from the germline V gene are DFQATT and SNEGSKA (reference sequence). V lost 4 bases and J lost 10; bases outside the gene matches: 16. This CDR3 has 15 residues.

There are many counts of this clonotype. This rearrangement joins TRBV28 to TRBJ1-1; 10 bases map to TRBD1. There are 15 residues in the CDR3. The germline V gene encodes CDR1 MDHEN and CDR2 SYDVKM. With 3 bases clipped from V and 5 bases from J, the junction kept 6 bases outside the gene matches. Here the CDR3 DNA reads TGTGCCAGCAGTTTCCTGACAGGGGGCGCGACTGAAGCTTTCTTT. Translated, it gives CASSFLTGGATEAFF. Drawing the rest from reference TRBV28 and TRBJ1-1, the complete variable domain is DVKVTQSSRYLVKRTGEKVFLECVQDMDHENMFWYRQDPGLGLRLIYFSYDVKMKEKGDIPEGYSVSREKKERFSLILESASTNQTSMYLCASSFLTGGATEAFFGQGTRLTVV.

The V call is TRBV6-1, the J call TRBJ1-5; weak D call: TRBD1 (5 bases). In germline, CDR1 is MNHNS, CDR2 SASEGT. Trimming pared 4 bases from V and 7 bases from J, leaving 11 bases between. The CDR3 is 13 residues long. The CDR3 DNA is TGTGCCAGCAGTGCCAGGGAAAGACAGCCCCAGCATTTT. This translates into CASSARERQPQHF.

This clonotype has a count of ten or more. CDR3 sequence: CAIMDAGGTEAFF. The CDR3 DNA sequence: TGTGCCATCATGGACGCTGGAGGGACTGAAGCTTTCTTT. V and J are TRBV10-3 and TRBJ1-1; D gene ambiguous. Trimming removed 7 bases at V and 5 bases at J, with 14 bases between. The CDR3 totals 13 residues. Germline lookup yields CDR1 ENHRY and CDR2 SYGVKD.

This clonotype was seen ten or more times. The CDR3 coding sequence is TGCAGTGCGGTCACTAGCGGGAGCGCCCGCTCCTACAATGAGCAGTTCTTC. It is translated as CSAVTSGSARSYNEQFF. This chain uses TRBV20-1 with TRBJ2-1, with TRBD2 identical over 11 bases. The germline V gene encodes CDR1 DFQATT and CDR2 SNEGSKA (reference sequence). The CDR3 is 17 residues long. V lost 6 bases, J lost 0 bases, and 10 bases stayed unmatched.

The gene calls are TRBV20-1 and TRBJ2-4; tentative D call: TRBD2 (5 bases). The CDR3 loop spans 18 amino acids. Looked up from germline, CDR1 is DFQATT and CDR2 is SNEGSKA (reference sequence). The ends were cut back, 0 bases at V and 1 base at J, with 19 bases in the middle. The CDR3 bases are TGCAGTGCTAGAGATACTAACGGGCGGGCAGTCGCCAAAAACATTCAGTACTTC. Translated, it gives CSARDTNGRAVAKNIQYF.

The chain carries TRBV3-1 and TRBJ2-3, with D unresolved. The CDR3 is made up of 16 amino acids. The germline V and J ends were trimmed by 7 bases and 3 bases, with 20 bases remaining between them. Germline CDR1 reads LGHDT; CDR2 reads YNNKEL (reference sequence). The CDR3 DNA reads TGTGCCAGCACCAAGCTAGTCCATCCAGCTACAGATACGCAGTATTTT. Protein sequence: CASTKLVHPATDTQYF.

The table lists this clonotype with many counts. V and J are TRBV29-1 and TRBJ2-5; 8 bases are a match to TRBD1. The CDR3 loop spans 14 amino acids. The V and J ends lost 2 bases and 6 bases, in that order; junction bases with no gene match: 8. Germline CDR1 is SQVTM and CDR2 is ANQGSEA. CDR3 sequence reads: CSVESRDRGKTQYF. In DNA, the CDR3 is TGCAGCGTTGAATCGCGAGACAGGGGAAAGACCCAGTACTTC.

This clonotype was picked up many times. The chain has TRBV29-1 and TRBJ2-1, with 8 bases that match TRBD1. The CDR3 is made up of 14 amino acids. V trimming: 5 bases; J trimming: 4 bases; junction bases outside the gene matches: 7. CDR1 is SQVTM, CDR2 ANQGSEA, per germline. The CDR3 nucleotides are TGCAGCGTTTCCGGGACAGGCCTGTACAATGAGCAGTTCTTC. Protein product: CSVSGTGLYNEQFF.

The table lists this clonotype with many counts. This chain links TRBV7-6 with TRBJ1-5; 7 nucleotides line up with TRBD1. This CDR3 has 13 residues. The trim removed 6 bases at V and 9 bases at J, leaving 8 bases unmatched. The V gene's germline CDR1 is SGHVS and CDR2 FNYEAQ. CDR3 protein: CASSSDRRRPQHF. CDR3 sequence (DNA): TGTGCCAGCAGTTCGGACAGGCGTAGGCCCCAGCATTTT.

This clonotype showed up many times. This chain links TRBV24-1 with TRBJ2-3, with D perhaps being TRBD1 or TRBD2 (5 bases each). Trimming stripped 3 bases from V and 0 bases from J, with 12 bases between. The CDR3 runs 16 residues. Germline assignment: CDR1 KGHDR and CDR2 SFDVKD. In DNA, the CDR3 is TGTGCCACCAGTGATCCCGTGGGGGTCAGCACAGATACGCAGTATTTT. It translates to CATSDPVGVSTDTQYF.